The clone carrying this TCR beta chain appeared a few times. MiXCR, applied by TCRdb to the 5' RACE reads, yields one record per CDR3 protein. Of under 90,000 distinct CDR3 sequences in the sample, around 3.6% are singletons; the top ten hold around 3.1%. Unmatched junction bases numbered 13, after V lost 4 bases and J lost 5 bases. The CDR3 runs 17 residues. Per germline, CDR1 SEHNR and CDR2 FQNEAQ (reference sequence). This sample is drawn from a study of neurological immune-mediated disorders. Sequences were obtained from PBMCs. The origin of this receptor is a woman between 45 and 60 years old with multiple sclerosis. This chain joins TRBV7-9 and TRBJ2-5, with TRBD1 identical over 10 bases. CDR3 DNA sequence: TGTGCCAGCAGCTCCGGGACAGGGGCTTTGTGGTTGGAGACCCAGTACTTC. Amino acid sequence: CASSSGTGALWLETQYF.